Below, one T cell receptor beta chain is given with its context. Its target is not known. The data stem from a study of cytomegalovirus exposure and HLA in healthy donors. Broader study findings: Later on, an analysis found that several of the most significant clusters appeared to be linked to common viral pathogens, which included parvovirus B19. One later analysis reportedly identified an Asian-associated ancestry cluster that showed fewer N-insertions than the approximately 710-donor mean. Across all donors, roughly uniform sequencing depth was an assumption of the presence/absence analyses.

The study ran its PCR with 60 Vbeta and 13 Jbeta primers. Some clones are missing from TCRdb's copy, which holds only in-frame ones; the method was immunoSEQ multiplex PCR. The repertoire holds about 98,000 clones, with 65% to 80% as singletons. Germline V lookup: CDR1 SNHLY, CDR2 FYNNEI. V gave up 7 bases and J gave up 6 bases, with 19 bases separating them. The CDR3 totals 16 residues. Sequenced input: PBMCs. This chain joins TRBV2 and TRBJ1-6; D not certain. The sequence was collected from a human donor in good health. The CDR3 nucleotides are TGTGCCAGCAACCAACAAGGAGGGCGTTTTAATTCACCCCTCCACTTT. The encoded protein is CASNQQGGRFNSPLHF.